This T cell receptor (beta chain) is drawn from a study of T cell responses to AZD1222 COVID-19 vaccine. Notes on the study in general: A reported finding is that nearly half of spike-specific TCRs target unmutated variant regions. Of the AZD1222 recipients, only five to seven were seropositive at baseline. Clonal diversity was possibly underestimated, and white British individuals and females predominated among donors.

TCRdb's table, derived via immunoSEQ multiplex PCR, lists solely in-frame clones and lacks some. The sample consists of under 150,000 clones, around four fifths of them appearing once. V was pared by 5 bases and J by 3 bases, with 8 bases between. This CDR3 comprises 13 residues. The germline V gene has CDR1 MGHRA and CDR2 YSYEKL. In the case of this clone: Its antigen is undetermined.

The rearrangement joins TRBV4-1 to TRBJ2-1; weak D call: TRBD2 (5 bases). Material: peripheral blood, obtained on day 0 of MenACWY control vaccination. The origin of this receptor is an adult in good health. CDR3 protein: CASSYEGYNEQFF. DNA for the CDR3: TGCGCCAGCAGCTACGAGGGCTACAATGAGCAGTTCTTC.